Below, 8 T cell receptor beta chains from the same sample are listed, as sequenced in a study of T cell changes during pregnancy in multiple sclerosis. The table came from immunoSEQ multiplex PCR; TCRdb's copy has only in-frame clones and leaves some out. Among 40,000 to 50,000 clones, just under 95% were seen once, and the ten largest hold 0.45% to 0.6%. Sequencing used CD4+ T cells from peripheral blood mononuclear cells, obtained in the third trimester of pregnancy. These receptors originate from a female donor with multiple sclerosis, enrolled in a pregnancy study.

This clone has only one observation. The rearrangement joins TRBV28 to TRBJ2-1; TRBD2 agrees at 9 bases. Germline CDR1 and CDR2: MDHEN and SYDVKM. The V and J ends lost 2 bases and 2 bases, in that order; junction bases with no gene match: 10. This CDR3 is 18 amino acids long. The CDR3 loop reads CASSLRDVRLAAYNEQFF. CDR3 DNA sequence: TGTGCCAGCAGTTTACGGGACGTACGACTAGCGGCCTACAATGAGCAGTTCTTC.

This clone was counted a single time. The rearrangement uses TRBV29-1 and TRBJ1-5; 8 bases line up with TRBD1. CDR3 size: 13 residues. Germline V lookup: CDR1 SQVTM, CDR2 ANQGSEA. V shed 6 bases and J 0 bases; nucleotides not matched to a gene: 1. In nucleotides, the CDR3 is TGCAGCGTCGGGACAGGTAGCAATCAGCCCCAGCATTTT. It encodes CSVGTGSNQPQHF.

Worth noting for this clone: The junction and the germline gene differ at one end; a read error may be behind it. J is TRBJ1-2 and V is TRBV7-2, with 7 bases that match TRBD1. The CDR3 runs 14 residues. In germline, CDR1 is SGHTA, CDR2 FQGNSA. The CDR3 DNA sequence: TGTGCCAGCAGCTTAGCACAGGGGAACTTTGGCTACACCTTC. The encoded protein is CASSLAQGNFGYTF.

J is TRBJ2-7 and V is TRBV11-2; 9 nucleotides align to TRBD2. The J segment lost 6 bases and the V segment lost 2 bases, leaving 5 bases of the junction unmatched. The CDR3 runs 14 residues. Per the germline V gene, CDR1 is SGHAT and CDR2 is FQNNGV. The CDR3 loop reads CASSLRSGSGEQYF. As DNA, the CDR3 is TGTGCCAGCAGCTTACGTAGCGGGAGTGGCGAGCAGTACTTC.

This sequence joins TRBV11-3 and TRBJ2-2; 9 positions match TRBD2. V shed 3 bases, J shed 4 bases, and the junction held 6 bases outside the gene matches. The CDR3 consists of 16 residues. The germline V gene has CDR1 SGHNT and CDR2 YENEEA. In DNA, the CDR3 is TGTGCCAGCAGCTTCCTAGCGGGAACGAGCACCGGGGAGCTGTTTTTT. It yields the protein CASSFLAGTSTGELFF.

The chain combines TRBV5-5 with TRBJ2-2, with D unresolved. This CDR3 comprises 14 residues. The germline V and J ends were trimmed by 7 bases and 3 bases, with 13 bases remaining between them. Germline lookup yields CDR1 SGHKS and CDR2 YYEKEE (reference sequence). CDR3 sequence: CASCTVPDTGELFF. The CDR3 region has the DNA TGTGCCAGCTGTACCGTGCCGGACACCGGGGAGCTGTTTTTT.

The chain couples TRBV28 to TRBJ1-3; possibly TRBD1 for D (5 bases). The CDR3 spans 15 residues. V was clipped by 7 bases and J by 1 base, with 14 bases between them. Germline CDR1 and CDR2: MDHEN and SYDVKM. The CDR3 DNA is TGTGCCAGCAACACTATAGGGGCATCTGGAAACACCATATATTTT. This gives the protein CASNTIGASGNTIYF.

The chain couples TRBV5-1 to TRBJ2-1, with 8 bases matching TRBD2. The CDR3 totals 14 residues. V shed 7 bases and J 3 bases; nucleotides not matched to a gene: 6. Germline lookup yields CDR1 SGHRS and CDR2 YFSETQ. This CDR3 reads CASDTGTSYNEQFF. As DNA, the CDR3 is TGCGCCAGCGACACCGGGACTAGCTACAATGAGCAGTTCTTC.